Listed below are T cell receptor beta chains from one sample, sequenced in a study of neurological immune-mediated disorders. TCRdb re-called the 5' RACE reads with MiXCR, one entry per CDR3 protein. The data show 50,000 to 55,000 distinct CDR3 sequences, around 10% seen once. Sequencing was carried out using PBMCs. These receptors were obtained from a man between 65 and 79 years old with HTLV-1-associated myelopathy (HAM/TSP). The CDR3 runs from the conserved cysteine through the conserved F or W. The order of the fields is D gene, J gene, clone size, V gene, CDR3 DNA, CDR3 protein. A D gene is named only where the DNA matches it firmly. For some rows the clone size is stated as once, few or many, or as a class when expanded; others skip it.

TRBD2,TRBJ2-2,many,TRBV5-1,TGCGCCAGCAGCAGCGGGGGGCAATCCGGGGAGCTGTTTTTT,CASSSGGQSGELFF
TRBD1,TRBJ1-4,.,TRBV2,TGTGCCAACAGCGCAACAGGGGCAACTAATGAAAAACTGTTTTTT,CANSATGATNEKLFF
.,TRBJ2-7,many,TRBV7-2,TGTGCCAGCAGCCCAGTTACAACCCTTTACTACGAGCAGTACTTC,CASSPVTTLYYEQYF
TRBD2,TRBJ2-4,many,TRBV6-2/TRBV6-3,TGTGCCAGCCAGTTGGTAGCGGGAGCTGGCATTCAGTACTTC,CASQLVAGAGIQYF
TRBD2,TRBJ2-1,.,TRBV3-1,TGTGCCAGCAGCCAAGGGACTAGCGGGCTCTACAATGAGCAGTTCTTC,CASSQGTSGLYNEQFF
.,TRBJ2-1,many,TRBV3-1,TGTGCCAGCAGCCAAGGGACAGAGACTTACAATGAGCAGTTCTTC,CASSQGTETYNEQFF
TRBD1,TRBJ2-3,many,TRBV7-6,TGTGCCAGCAGCCTGGGGACAGGGGGCGGGACAGATACGCAGTATTTT,CASSLGTGGGTDTQYF
.,TRBJ2-1,many,TRBV29-1,TGCAGCGTTGTACTACGGGGAGTCTCCTACAATGAGCAGTTCTTC,CSVVLRGVSYNEQFF
.,TRBJ2-3,many,TRBV20-1,TGCAGTGTCCTTTGGGCTACCACAGATACGCAGTATTTT,CSVLWATTDTQYF
.,TRBJ2-1,many,TRBV5-1,TGCGCCAGCAGCTTTTCTATAGCCCGGGGTGAGCAGTTCTTC,CASSFSIARGEQFF
.,TRBJ2-5,many,TRBV7-9,TGTGCCAGCAGCTTGCGTATAACAGGGAGAGAGACCCAGTACTTC,CASSLRITGRETQYF
.,TRBJ2-5,many,TRBV4-3,TGCGCCAGCAGCCTCGGACAGAGGTACCAAGAGACCCAGTACTTC,CASSLGQRYQETQYF
.,TRBJ1-5,many,TRBV20-1,TGCAGTGCTAGGGATTCCAGGGAAGTTTCAGTCAATCAGCCCCAGCATTTT,CSARDSREVSVNQPQHF
.,TRBJ2-6,many,TRBV7-9,TGTGCCAGCAGCTTAGTTTCGCTAGTCATTGTCGCCTCTGGGGCCAACGTCCTGACTTTC,CASSLVSLVIVASGANVLTF
.,TRBJ2-2,few,TRBV7-2,TGTGCCAGCCCAGGGCCGTTAGCGTCACTAACCGGGGAGCTGTTTTTT,CASPGPLASLTGELFF
TRBD2,TRBJ2-3,many,TRBV7-2,TGTGCCAGCAGCCCCCTCACGGAGGGAGGGAGACTGTATTTT,CASSPLTEGGRLYF
.,TRBJ2-5,many,TRBV18,TGTGCCAGCTCACCTGCTATTAAGACACAAGAGACCCAGTACTTC,CASSPAIKTQETQYF
TRBD1,TRBJ2-7,once,TRBV18,TGTGCCAGCTCACCACCGCGACAGGGGAGTGAGCAGTACTTC,CASSPPRQGSEQYF
TRBD1,TRBJ2-2,many,TRBV20-1,TGCAGTGCCATGACAGGGGGTGGGGAGCTGTTTTTT,CSAMTGGGELFF
TRBD2,TRBJ2-7,many,TRBV15,TGTGCCACCAGCAGAGACCCTAGCGGGGCCTACGAGCAGTACTTC,CATSRDPSGAYEQYF
.,TRBJ2-7,many,TRBV5-1,TGCGCCAGCAGCTCCTCGGACAGAGTATACGAGCAGTACTTC,CASSSSDRVYEQYF
TRBD1,TRBJ2-7,many,TRBV11-2,TGTGCCAGCAGCTTAGATGGGACAGGGCCATACGAGCAGTACTTC,CASSLDGTGPYEQYF
.,TRBJ1-1,.,TRBV20-1,TGCAGTGCTAGAGATCCCCCGGCAGGCGCGAACACTGAAGCTTTCTTT,CSARDPPAGANTEAFF
TRBD1,TRBJ1-1,many,TRBV7-8,TGTGCCAGCAGCTTAATACAGGGGGCTTTCTTT,CASSLIQGAFF
.,TRBJ2-2,many,TRBV20-1,TGCAGTGCCAAAACGGGCGCCGGGGAGCTGTTTTTT,CSAKTGAGELFF
.,TRBJ1-1,many,TRBV20-1,TGCAGTGCGCAGGTCCCAAGGGGGGGAATGAACACTGAAGCTTTCTTT,CSAQVPRGGMNTEAFF
.,TRBJ1-1,many,TRBV5-1,TGCGCCAGCGGTAGGGGGAACACTGAAGCTTTCTTT,CASGRGNTEAFF
.,TRBJ2-6,many,TRBV3-1,TGTGCCAGCAGCCAACAGGGTACTGGGGCCAACGTCCTGACTTTC,CASSQQGTGANVLTF
TRBD2,TRBJ2-7,many,TRBV7-2,TGTGCCAGCAGCTCGGCCGGGACTAGCGCCTACGAGCAGTACTTC,CASSSAGTSAYEQYF
TRBD2,TRBJ2-3,many,TRBV27,TGTGCCAGCAGCCGAAGAATAATAAGCGGGAGGGCCAGCACAGATACGCAGTATTTT,CASSRRIISGRASTDTQYF
.,TRBJ2-1,.,TRBV5-1,TGCGCCAGCAGAGTTCTCAATGAGCAGTTCTTC,CASRVLNEQFF
TRBD2,TRBJ2-5,many,TRBV27,TGTGCCAGCAGTCCCCGGGGGGGGAGGGAGACCCAGTACTTC,CASSPRGGRETQYF
TRBD1,TRBJ1-5,many,TRBV7-2,TGTGCCAGCAGCTTAGTCTCAGGGGGCGACCAGCCCCAGCATTTT,CASSLVSGGDQPQHF
.,TRBJ2-7,many,TRBV5-1,TGCGCCAGCAGCCGTCTCTCTCTGGACAGCTCCGAGCAGTACTTC,CASSRLSLDSSEQYF